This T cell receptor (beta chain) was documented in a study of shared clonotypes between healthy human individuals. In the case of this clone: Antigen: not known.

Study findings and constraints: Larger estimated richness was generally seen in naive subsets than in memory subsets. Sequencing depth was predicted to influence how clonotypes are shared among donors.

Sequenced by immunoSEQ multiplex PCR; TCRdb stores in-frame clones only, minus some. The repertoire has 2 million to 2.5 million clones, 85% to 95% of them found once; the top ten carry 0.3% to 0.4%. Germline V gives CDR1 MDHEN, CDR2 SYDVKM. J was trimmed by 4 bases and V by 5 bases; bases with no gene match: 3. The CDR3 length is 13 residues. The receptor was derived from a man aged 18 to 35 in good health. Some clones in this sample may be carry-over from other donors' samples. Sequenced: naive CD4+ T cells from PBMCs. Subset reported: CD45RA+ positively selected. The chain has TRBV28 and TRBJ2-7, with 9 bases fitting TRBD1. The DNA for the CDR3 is TGTGCCAGCAGTGGGACAGGGTGGTACGAGCAGTACTTC. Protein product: CASSGTGWYEQYF.